This TCR beta chain was captured in a study of T cells in Graves' hyperthyroidism and ophthalmopathy. CDR3 length equals 14 residues. Losses at the gene ends were 7 bases for V and 6 bases for J; bases not matched to a gene: 10. Amplification of TCR beta CDR3 regions was performed using RNA transcripts as template. The TCR CDR3 first-round RT-PCR relied on the HTBI primer set. One entry per CDR3 protein, called by TCRdb with MiXCR from the multiplex PCR reads. In the table there are 450,000 to 650,000 distinct CDR3 sequences, less than 25% of which are singletons. In its sample, this clonotype was seen many times.

Sequenced input: blood. The chain carries TRBV12-3 or TRBV12-4 and TRBJ1-1, with TRBD1 identical over 8 bases. The receptor comes from a man aged 18 to 29 with Graves' hyperthyroidism. This CDR3 reads CASISGQGYAEAFF. The CDR3 DNA sequence: TGTGCCAGCATAAGTGGACAGGGCTACGCTGAAGCTTTCTTT.